This is a list of T cell receptor beta chains from one sample in a study of vaccination and CD4 T cells after COVID-19. Antigen specificity for these receptors is unknown. MiXCR, run by TCRdb on the PCR reads, gives a single entry per CDR3 protein. The sample lists about 12,000 distinct CDR3 sequences; approximately 60% were seen once. Here the sequenced sample was CD4+ T cells from blood, cultured in vitro, taken before SARS-CoV-2 vaccination. These receptors all come from a human donor who had recovered from COVID-19. CDR3s include the opening cysteine and the closing phenylalanine or tryptophan. D genes are given only for firm matches. Clone size is not always given. Where it is, it says once, few, many or a class for expanded clones.

>NA|TRBV6-1|NA|TRBJ2-3
CASSVGAGAQGDTQYF
TGTGCCAGCAGTGTAGGGGCGGGGGCCCAGGGAGATACGCAGTATTTT
>NA|TRBV5-4|TRBD2|TRBJ2-1
CASSLAGLAGGNEQFF
TGTGCCAGCAGCTTGGCCGGACTAGCGGGAGGAAATGAGCAGTTCTTC
>NA|TRBV30|TRBD2|TRBJ2-1
CAWSPHLRGGYNEQFF
TGTGCCTGGAGTCCTCATCTGCGGGGGGGGTACAATGAGCAGTTCTTC
>NA|TRBV7-3|TRBD1|TRBJ2-1
CASSSGQGTRNEQFF
TGTGCCAGCAGCTCAGGACAGGGCACTAGGAATGAGCAGTTCTTC
>few|TRBV20-1|TRBD2|TRBJ2-1
CSADGLAGSGEQFF
TGCAGTGCAGACGGACTAGCGGGGAGTGGTGAGCAGTTCTTC
>once|TRBV7-2|TRBD2|TRBJ2-1
CASSPPGLAEYNEQFF
TGTGCCAGCAGCCCCCCCGGGCTAGCGGAGTACAATGAGCAGTTCTTC
>NA|TRBV7-2|TRBD2|TRBJ2-7
CASSLGTSRYEQYF
TGTGCCAGCAGCTTAGGGACTAGCCGCTACGAGCAGTACTTC
>NA|TRBV27|TRBD2|TRBJ2-7
CASSLHSASGRSSSYEQYF
TGTGCCAGCAGTTTACATAGCGCTAGCGGGAGGTCTAGCTCCTACGAGCAGTACTTC
>NA|TRBV27|TRBD1|TRBJ1-1
CASSPRGQNTEAFF
TGTGCCAGCAGTCCCAGGGGGCAGAACACTGAAGCTTTCTTT
>NA|TRBV7-9|NA|TRBJ2-5
CASSLGTAQETQYF
TGTGCCAGCAGCTTGGGCACAGCCCAAGAGACCCAGTACTTC
>few|TRBV7-8|TRBD1|TRBJ1-6
CASSLKGAGTGGSPLHF
TGTGCCAGCAGCTTAAAAGGGGCGGGGACAGGGGGTTCACCCCTCCACTTT
>NA|TRBV28|TRBD2|TRBJ2-1
CASSFLRSGGHEQFF
TGTGCCAGCAGTTTTTTAAGAAGCGGGGGACATGAGCAGTTCTTC
>few|TRBV7-9|NA|TRBJ1-5
CASSVDSSNQPQHF
TGTGCCAGCAGCGTCGACAGTAGCAATCAGCCCCAGCATTTT
>few|TRBV6-2/TRBV6-3|NA|TRBJ1-1
CASSLGVGEAFF
TGTGCCAGCAGTCTGGGGGTCGGGGAAGCTTTCTTT
>NA|TRBV19|NA|TRBJ1-1
CASSTNLGGTEAFF
TGTGCCAGTAGTACCAACTTGGGGGGGACTGAAGCTTTCTTT
>NA|TRBV6-1|NA|TRBJ2-1
CASSRYDRAGKNEQFF
TGTGCCAGCAGCCGGTACGACAGGGCGGGGAAGAATGAGCAGTTCTTC
>NA|TRBV20-1|TRBD2|TRBJ2-2
CSALGLAGRGAELFF
TGCAGTGCATTGGGACTAGCGGGAAGAGGTGCGGAGCTGTTTTTT
>NA|TRBV7-9|TRBD2|TRBJ2-5
CASSSGLAGLETQYF
TGTGCCAGCAGCTCGGGACTAGCGGGACTAGAGACCCAGTACTTC
>few|TRBV6-1|NA|TRBJ1-2
CASRPGQRVGYTF
TGTGCCAGCAGACCCGGACAGAGGGTAGGCTACACCTTC
>NA|TRBV6-2/TRBV6-3|NA|TRBJ2-1
CASNMATSYNEQFF
TGTGCCAGTAATATGGCCACTAGCTACAATGAGCAGTTCTTC
>NA|TRBV19|NA|TRBJ2-1
CASSILSLDEQFF
TGTGCCAGTAGTATACTGTCCCTCGATGAGCAGTTCTTC
>NA|TRBV6-2/TRBV6-3|TRBD1|TRBJ1-1
CASSGTGLTFF
TGTGCCAGCAGTGGGACAGGTCTAACTTTCTTT
>NA|TRBV10-3|TRBD1|TRBJ1-2
CATADRASDYGYTF
TGTGCCACTGCGGACAGGGCATCGGACTATGGCTACACCTTC
>NA|TRBV7-2|NA|TRBJ1-6
CASSLVGSPLHF
TGTGCCAGCAGCCTCGTGGGTTCACCCCTCCACTTT
>NA|TRBV18|NA|TRBJ2-5
CASSPRDSQETQYF
TGTGCCAGCTCACCTAGAGACAGCCAAGAGACCCAGTACTTC
>NA|TRBV19|NA|TRBJ1-1
CASSDSLNTEAFF
TGTGCCAGTAGTGACAGCTTGAACACTGAAGCTTTCTTT
>few|TRBV7-2|TRBD1|TRBJ1-2
CASSLDDWQGAYGYTF
TGTGCCAGCAGCTTAGACGATTGGCAGGGGGCGTATGGCTACACCTTC
>NA|TRBV5-4|NA|TRBJ1-1
CASRRSPGQQNTEAFF
TGTGCCAGCAGGCGTAGTCCGGGACAACAAAACACTGAAGCTTTCTTT
>NA|TRBV14|NA|TRBJ1-2
CASSPRRGAYGYTF
TGTGCCAGCAGCCCGAGGCGGGGGGCATATGGCTACACCTTC
>NA|TRBV7-3|NA|TRBJ1-2
CASSPRRDGAKAYGYTF
TGTGCCAGCAGCCCCCGTCGGGACGGAGCGAAAGCCTATGGCTACACCTTC
>NA|TRBV19|TRBD1|TRBJ1-2
CASRGTGPLGEGYTF
TGTGCCAGTAGGGGGACAGGACCCCTTGGTGAAGGCTACACCTTC
>few|TRBV7-9|TRBD1|TRBJ1-2
CASSSTGGADGYTF
TGTGCCAGCAGTTCGACAGGGGGCGCGGATGGCTACACCTTC
>NA|TRBV7-9|TRBD2|TRBJ2-3
CASSMGLAGLGDTQYF
TGTGCCAGCAGCATGGGACTAGCGGGACTTGGAGATACGCAGTATTTT
>few|TRBV6-5|NA|TRBJ2-4
CASSYYSGVKNIQYF
TGTGCCAGCAGTTACTATTCAGGGGTCAAAAACATTCAGTACTTC
>NA|TRBV7-9|NA|TRBJ1-2
CASSLVQGPYGYTF
TGTGCCAGCAGCTTAGTTCAGGGACCCTATGGCTACACCTTC
>once|TRBV7-9|NA|TRBJ2-7
CASSFFLTALPVEQYF
TGTGCCAGTAGCTTTTTTCTGACAGCACTTCCCGTCGAGCAGTACTTC
>NA|TRBV28|TRBD1|TRBJ2-7
CASTRTGISLEQYF
TGTGCCAGCACTAGGACAGGGATTTCGCTCGAGCAGTACTTC
>NA|TRBV7-3|NA|TRBJ2-5
CASSRGHQETQYF
TGTGCCAGCAGCAGGGGACACCAAGAGACCCAGTACTTC
>NA|TRBV6-1|NA|TRBJ1-1
CASSALSTANTEAFF
TGTGCCAGCAGTGCCCTTAGTACAGCTAACACTGAAGCTTTCTTT
>few|TRBV6-2/TRBV6-3|TRBD1|TRBJ1-2
CASSYSTDRGGYTF
TGTGCCAGCAGTTACTCGACCGACAGGGGAGGCTACACCTTC
>large|TRBV6-1|NA|TRBJ2-3
CASSTGTDTQYF
TGTGCCAGCAGTACCGGTACAGATACGCAGTATTTT
>NA|TRBV6-2/TRBV6-3|NA|TRBJ1-5
CASDEAVRSNQPQHF
TGTGCCAGTGACGAGGCAGTAAGGAGCAATCAGCCCCAGCATTTT
>NA|TRBV11-3|NA|TRBJ1-6
CASSSRADYNSPLHF
TGTGCCAGCAGCAGCAGGGCGGACTATAATTCACCCCTCCACTTT
>NA|TRBV18|TRBD2|TRBJ2-5
CASSYQTLSGVNQETQYF
TGTGCCAGCTCCTACCAAACTCTTAGCGGGGTCAACCAAGAGACCCAGTACTTC
>NA|TRBV12-3/TRBV12-4|NA|TRBJ1-5
CASSFSLGDQPQHF
TGTGCCAGCAGTTTTTCACTGGGGGATCAGCCCCAGCATTTT